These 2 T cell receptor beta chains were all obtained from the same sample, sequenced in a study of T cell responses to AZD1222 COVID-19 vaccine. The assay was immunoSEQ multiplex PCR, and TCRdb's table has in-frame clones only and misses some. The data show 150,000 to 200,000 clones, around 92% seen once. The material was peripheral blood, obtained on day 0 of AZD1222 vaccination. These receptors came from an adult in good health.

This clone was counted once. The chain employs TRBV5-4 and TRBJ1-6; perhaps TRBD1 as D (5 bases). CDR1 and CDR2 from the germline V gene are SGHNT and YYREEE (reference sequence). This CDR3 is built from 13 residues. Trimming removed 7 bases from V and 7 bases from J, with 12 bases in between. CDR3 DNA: TGTGCCAGCCGGGACCAGGGAAATTCACCCCTCCACTTT. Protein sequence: CASRDQGNSPLHF.

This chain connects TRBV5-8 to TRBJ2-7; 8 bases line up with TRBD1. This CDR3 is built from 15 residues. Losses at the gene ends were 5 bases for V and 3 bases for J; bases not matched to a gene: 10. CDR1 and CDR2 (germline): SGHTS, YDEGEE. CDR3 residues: CASRLTGGFGYEQYF. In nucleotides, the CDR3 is TGTGCCAGCAGGCTCACAGGGGGATTTGGCTACGAGCAGTACTTC.